The source of this T cell receptor (beta chain) is a study of blood T cell repertoires in COVID-19. Study summary: The origin of the acute and convalescent COVID-19 samples was the United States, Italy and Spain. Sample material is recorded as cDNA or gDNA derived from T cells, B-cell-depleted T cells, or PBMCs.

The germline V gene encodes CDR1 SGHDT and CDR2 YYEEEE. With V trimmed by 4 bases and J by 1 base, 3 bases remained unmatched. CDR3 length: 14 residues. Original data processing: Reference gene primer amplification gave estimated nucleated cell counts. The method was immunoSEQ multiplex PCR; TCRdb's version includes in-frame clones alone and lacks a portion of them. V, J and clone size reflect that table, while D and trimming were determined from the DNA. The table lists tens of thousands of clones, 83% of them singletons. As to this clone: Other DNA sequences in the sample encode the same CDR3.

The sample taken for sequencing was peripheral blood. The genes are TRBV5-6 and TRBJ1-1; 8 bases are a match to TRBD1. The TCR was taken from a human donor in a cohort sampled during active COVID-19. The CDR3 here is CASSLGTGNTEAFF. CDR3 in DNA: TGTGCCAGCAGCCTAGGGACAGGGAACACTGAAGCTTTCTTT. The full variable domain, its missing parts supplied by reference TRBV5-6 and TRBJ1-1, is DAGVTQSPTHLIKTRGQQVTLRCSPKSGHDTVSWYQQALGQGPQFIFQYYEEEERQRGNFPDRFSGHQFPNYSSELNVNALLLGDSALYLCASSLGTGNTEAFFGQGTRLTVV.